The rows below give T cell receptor beta chains drawn from one sample of a study of T cells after yellow fever vaccination. TCRdb reprocessed the 5' RACE reads via MiXCR and lists one record per CDR3 protein. The data show some 300,000 distinct CDR3 sequences, 7% to 9% seen once. The specimen comprised PBMCs, sampled about 49 days after the first yellow fever vaccination. These receptors were taken from a man aged 18 to 29 who received the YFV17D yellow fever vaccine. Each CDR3 is given with its conserved first and last residue. The order of the fields is V gene, clone size, D gene, J gene, CDR3 DNA, CDR3 protein. The D gene is left open where the match is weak. For some rows the clone size is stated as once, few or many, or as a class when expanded; others skip it.

v_call: TRBV7-3; clone_size: many; d_call: .; j_call: TRBJ1-1; cdr3_nt: TGTGCCAGCAGCCACAGTGGCGGCCTTAACACTGAAGCTTTCTTT; cdr3_aa: CASSHSGGLNTEAFF
v_call: TRBV7-2; clone_size: few; d_call: .; j_call: TRBJ2-5; cdr3_nt: TGTGCCAGCAGCACAACAGGTTGGAAAGAGACCCAGTACTTC; cdr3_aa: CASSTTGWKETQYF
v_call: TRBV27; clone_size: .; d_call: TRBD1; j_call: TRBJ1-5; cdr3_nt: TGTGCCAGCAGTTTCTCCTTCGGACAGGGACGGAGTCAGCCCCAGCATTTT; cdr3_aa: CASSFSFGQGRSQPQHF
v_call: TRBV19; clone_size: .; d_call: .; j_call: TRBJ2-2; cdr3_nt: TGTGCCAGTAGTTTTGAGTCGATGATCACGAACACCGGGGAGCTGTTTTTT; cdr3_aa: CASSFESMITNTGELFF
v_call: TRBV5-1; clone_size: .; d_call: .; j_call: TRBJ2-3; cdr3_nt: TGCGCCAGCAGCTTAGAGATGGATACGCAGTATTTT; cdr3_aa: CASSLEMDTQYF
v_call: TRBV4-1; clone_size: .; d_call: .; j_call: TRBJ2-4; cdr3_nt: TGCGCCAGCAGCCAAGATAGGAGCGGATCCCCCAAAAACATTCAGTACTTC; cdr3_aa: CASSQDRSGSPKNIQYF
v_call: TRBV5-1; clone_size: few; d_call: .; j_call: TRBJ1-2; cdr3_nt: TGCGCCAGCAGCTTCGACGCCGGCTATGGCTACACCTTC; cdr3_aa: CASSFDAGYGYTF
v_call: TRBV5-1; clone_size: .; d_call: .; j_call: TRBJ1-6; cdr3_nt: TGCGCCAGCAGCTTGGGGGGATCCGGTCGAAATTCACCCCTCCACTTT; cdr3_aa: CASSLGGSGRNSPLHF
v_call: TRBV24-1; clone_size: few; d_call: .; j_call: TRBJ1-6; cdr3_nt: TGTGCCACCAGTGACCGCGGGGAGGGGAGGCTTCTCCCCTATAATTCACCCCTCCACTTT; cdr3_aa: CATSDRGEGRLLPYNSPLHF
v_call: TRBV5-1; clone_size: .; d_call: .; j_call: TRBJ2-5; cdr3_nt: TGCGCCAGCGGTAGCCTAGATGAAGAGACCCAGTACTTC; cdr3_aa: CASGSLDEETQYF
v_call: TRBV12-3/TRBV12-4; clone_size: few; d_call: .; j_call: TRBJ1-3; cdr3_nt: TGTGCCAGCAGCCTACACGGAGGAAACACCATATATTTT; cdr3_aa: CASSLHGGNTIYF
v_call: TRBV7-8; clone_size: few; d_call: .; j_call: TRBJ1-5; cdr3_nt: TGTGCCAGCAGCTCCAAGAACGTGATATTTGGACAGCCCCAGCATTTT; cdr3_aa: CASSSKNVIFGQPQHF
v_call: TRBV6-2/TRBV6-3; clone_size: few; d_call: .; j_call: TRBJ1-2; cdr3_nt: TGTGCCAGCAGTGTTACCGGGCCTGAGCCCAACTATGGCTACACCTTC; cdr3_aa: CASSVTGPEPNYGYTF
v_call: TRBV20-1; clone_size: few; d_call: .; j_call: TRBJ1-1; cdr3_nt: TGCAGTGACCTGCGCCTAGGCAGCCAGGAGACTGAAGCTTTCTTT; cdr3_aa: CSDLRLGSQETEAFF
v_call: TRBV5-4; clone_size: .; d_call: .; j_call: TRBJ2-5; cdr3_nt: TGTGCCAGCAGCGGGCGGGTACAAGAGACCCAGTACTTC; cdr3_aa: CASSGRVQETQYF
v_call: TRBV19; clone_size: many; d_call: TRBD2; j_call: TRBJ2-1; cdr3_nt: TGTGCCAGTAGTGTGTCTAGCGGGGACTACAATGAGCAGTTCTTC; cdr3_aa: CASSVSSGDYNEQFF
v_call: TRBV6-2/TRBV6-3; clone_size: few; d_call: .; j_call: TRBJ2-7; cdr3_nt: TGTGCCAGCAGTTACTCGCAGGTTTACGAGCAGTACTTC; cdr3_aa: CASSYSQVYEQYF
v_call: TRBV20-1; clone_size: many; d_call: .; j_call: TRBJ1-4; cdr3_nt: TGCAGTGCTAGACGGGCGGTCCATGAAAAACTGTTTTTT; cdr3_aa: CSARRAVHEKLFF
v_call: TRBV19; clone_size: .; d_call: .; j_call: TRBJ2-5; cdr3_nt: TGTGCCAGTAGTACGAGTATCCAAGAGACCCAGTACTTC; cdr3_aa: CASSTSIQETQYF
v_call: TRBV15; clone_size: few; d_call: .; j_call: TRBJ1-5; cdr3_nt: TGTGCCACCAGCACGCAAGAGTTTCCTGCTAGCAATCAGCCCCAGCATTTT; cdr3_aa: CATSTQEFPASNQPQHF
v_call: TRBV27; clone_size: many; d_call: .; j_call: TRBJ1-2; cdr3_nt: TGTGCCAGCAGTTTCGGGCAGACCAACTATGGCTACACCTTC; cdr3_aa: CASSFGQTNYGYTF
v_call: TRBV12-3/TRBV12-4; clone_size: few; d_call: TRBD1; j_call: TRBJ2-1; cdr3_nt: TGTGCCAGCAGCCCATGGGAAGGACAGGTTGAGCAGTTCTTC; cdr3_aa: CASSPWEGQVEQFF
v_call: TRBV18; clone_size: few; d_call: TRBD1; j_call: TRBJ1-1; cdr3_nt: TGTGCCAGCTCGTCAGGGGGAACCATGAACACTGAAGCTTTCTTT; cdr3_aa: CASSSGGTMNTEAFF
v_call: TRBV27; clone_size: few; d_call: TRBD1; j_call: TRBJ1-2; cdr3_nt: TGTGCCAGCAGTACAGGGGGGAGAATTAACTATGGCTACACCTTC; cdr3_aa: CASSTGGRINYGYTF
v_call: TRBV12-3/TRBV12-4; clone_size: .; d_call: TRBD1; j_call: TRBJ2-2; cdr3_nt: TGTGCCAGCACCAATACGGACAGGGGGTATCCCGGGGAGCTGTTTTTT; cdr3_aa: CASTNTDRGYPGELFF
v_call: TRBV7-2; clone_size: many; d_call: .; j_call: TRBJ2-5; cdr3_nt: TGTGCCAGCAGCTTAAGGGCTAGCCAAGAGACCCAGTACTTC; cdr3_aa: CASSLRASQETQYF